The clone carrying this T cell receptor beta chain came up many times. This specimen comes from a study of identical twins. All donors comprised healthy Caucasians. A single record per CDR3 protein comes from TCRdb applying MiXCR to the 5' RACE reads. The table includes about 690,000 distinct CDR3 sequences, 5.5% to 6.5% detected once. Specimen: naive T cells sorted from blood. The sequence was obtained from a man aged 18 to 30 in good health.

CDR3 region: CASSFWGSELFF. CDR3 nucleotide sequence: TGTGCCAGCAGTTTTTGGGGATCGGAGCTGTTTTTT. The genes are TRBV12-3 or TRBV12-4 and TRBJ2-2; no firm D call. The CDR3 has 12 amino acids. With 3 bases removed from V and 10 bases from J, the gap between germline ends came to 9 bases.